This T cell receptor (beta chain) was captured in a study of tumor and adjacent non-tumor tissue in lung cancer. At the level of the study: The cohort had 12 adenocarcinoma, 2 squamous cell and 1 small cell patients.

Regarding this clonotype: Antigen specificity is unknown. Its ends do not fully match the called genes, so a read error is possible.

Germline loops: CDR1 KGHSH, CDR2 LQKENI. The CDR3 loop spans 16 amino acids. Overall study results and limits: In normal lung, the top 100 clones were significantly more dominant than in tumor.

TCRbeta libraries were built with three rounds of nested PCR, modified from ARM-PCR. One entry per CDR3 protein, called by TCRdb with MiXCR from the multiplex PCR reads. The data contain some 73,000 distinct CDR3 sequences, 65% to 85% of them singletons. The template was RNA from unsorted bulk tissue. More than 3 cm separated this lung sample from the edge of the tumor. The V and J genes are TRBV18 and TRBJ1-1; the D gene is possibly TRBD1 (5 bases). Sequencing used distant non-tumor lung tissue. This clonotype originated in a man aged 55 to 70 with non-small cell lung cancer. In DNA form, the CDR3 reads TGTGCCAGCTCACCATTCGGGGGGAACCCGATCACTGAAGCTTTATTT. It encodes CASSPFGGNPITEALF.